This T cell receptor (beta chain) was sequenced during a study of blood T cell repertoires in COVID-19. This clone was detected once. This CDR3 has 13 residues. Germline CDR1 SQVTM, CDR2 ANQGSEA. V shed 4 bases and J shed 4 bases, with 12 bases lying between them. Source study methods: Amplification from reference gene primers served as the basis for estimated nucleated cell counts. The assay was immunoSEQ multiplex PCR, and TCRdb's table has in-frame clones only and misses some. The V and J calls and clone size are taken from that table; D and trimming were inferred from the DNA. The sample holds more than 200,000 clones; around 87% are singletons and the top ten take 1.5% to 2%.

This TCR was recovered from a woman aged 45-59 years who had recovered from COVID-19. The sample comprised PBMCs or T cells enriched from blood (not recorded which). The chain uses TRBV29-1 and TRBJ2-3, with D perhaps TRBD2 (7 bases). CDR3: CSVAEGGADTQYF. CDR3 sequence (DNA): TGCAGCGTTGCGGAGGGGGGGGCAGATACGCAGTATTTT.